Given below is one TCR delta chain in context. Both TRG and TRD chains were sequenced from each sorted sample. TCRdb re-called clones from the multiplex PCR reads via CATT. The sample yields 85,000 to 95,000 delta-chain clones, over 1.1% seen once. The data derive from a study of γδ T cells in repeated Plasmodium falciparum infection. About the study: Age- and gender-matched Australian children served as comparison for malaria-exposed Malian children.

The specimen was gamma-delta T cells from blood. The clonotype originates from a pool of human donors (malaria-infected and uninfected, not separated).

The CDR3 DNA reads as TGTGCTCTTGGGGGTTCAGCGCTTACGCTGGGGGATTGCGATAAACTCATCTTT. It specifies CALGGSALTLGDCDKLIF. This sequence joins TRDV1 and TRDJ1, with 9 bases fitting TRDD3. The J gene, not given by TCRdb, was assigned here from a germline match of the nucleotide sequence. Trimming at V came to 4 bases and at J to 4 bases, leaving 16 bases not matched to a gene. The CDR3 spans 18 residues. Germline values: CDR1 TSWWSYY, CDR2 QGS.